The source of this T cell receptor (beta chain) is a study of T cell repertoires in cytomegalovirus infection. TCRdb ran MiXCR on the reads and lists one entry per CDR3 protein. Among 300,000 to 450,000 distinct CDR3 sequences listed, 15% to 20% were seen once. The sequence was obtained from a human donor in good health (CMV status not recorded). Some clones in this sample may be carry-over from other donors' samples. The source material was PBMCs.

The CDR3 loop is CATVGRLNYGYTF. Here the CDR3 DNA reads TGTGCCACGGTAGGCCGGCTAAACTATGGCTACACCTTC. The chain recombines TRBV6-2 or TRBV6-3 with TRBJ1-2; the D is unclear. In germline, CDR1 is MNHEY, CDR2 SVGEGT. This CDR3 contains 13 residues. The V gene lost 10 bases and the J gene lost 2 bases, with 14 bases spanning the gap.